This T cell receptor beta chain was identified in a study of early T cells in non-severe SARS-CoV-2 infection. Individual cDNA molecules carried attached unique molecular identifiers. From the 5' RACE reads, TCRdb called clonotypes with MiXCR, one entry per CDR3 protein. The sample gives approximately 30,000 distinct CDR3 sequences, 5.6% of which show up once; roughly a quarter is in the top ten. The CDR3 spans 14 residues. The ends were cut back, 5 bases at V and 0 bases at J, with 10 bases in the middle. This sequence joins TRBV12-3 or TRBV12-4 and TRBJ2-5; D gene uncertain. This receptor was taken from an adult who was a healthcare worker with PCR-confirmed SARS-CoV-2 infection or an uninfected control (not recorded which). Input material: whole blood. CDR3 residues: CASSETGNQETQYF. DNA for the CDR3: TGTGCCAGCAGTGAGACGGGTAACCAAGAGACCCAGTACTTC.